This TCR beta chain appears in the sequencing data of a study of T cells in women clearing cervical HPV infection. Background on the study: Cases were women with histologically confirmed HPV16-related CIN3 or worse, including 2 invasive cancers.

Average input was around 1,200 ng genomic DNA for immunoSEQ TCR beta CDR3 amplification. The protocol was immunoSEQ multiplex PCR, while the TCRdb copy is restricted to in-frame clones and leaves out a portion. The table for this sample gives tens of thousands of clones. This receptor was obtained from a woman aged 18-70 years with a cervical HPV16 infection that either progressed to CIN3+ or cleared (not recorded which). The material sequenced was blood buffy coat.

The covered CDR3 bases are TGTGCCAGCAGTGAAGAGGTAGGGGGCACAGATACG. Translation gives CASSEEVGGTDT. The full CDR3 protein is CASSEEVGGTDTQYF. The chain links TRBV6-1 to TRBJ2-3; D may be TRBD1 (5 bases). The read gets to within 3 residues of the CDR3 end, and the germline J gene fills in the rest. The CDR3 sequence is 15 residues long. The V end was cut by 1 base, the J end by 1 base, with 9 bases between. Germline values: CDR1 MNHNS, CDR2 SASEGT.